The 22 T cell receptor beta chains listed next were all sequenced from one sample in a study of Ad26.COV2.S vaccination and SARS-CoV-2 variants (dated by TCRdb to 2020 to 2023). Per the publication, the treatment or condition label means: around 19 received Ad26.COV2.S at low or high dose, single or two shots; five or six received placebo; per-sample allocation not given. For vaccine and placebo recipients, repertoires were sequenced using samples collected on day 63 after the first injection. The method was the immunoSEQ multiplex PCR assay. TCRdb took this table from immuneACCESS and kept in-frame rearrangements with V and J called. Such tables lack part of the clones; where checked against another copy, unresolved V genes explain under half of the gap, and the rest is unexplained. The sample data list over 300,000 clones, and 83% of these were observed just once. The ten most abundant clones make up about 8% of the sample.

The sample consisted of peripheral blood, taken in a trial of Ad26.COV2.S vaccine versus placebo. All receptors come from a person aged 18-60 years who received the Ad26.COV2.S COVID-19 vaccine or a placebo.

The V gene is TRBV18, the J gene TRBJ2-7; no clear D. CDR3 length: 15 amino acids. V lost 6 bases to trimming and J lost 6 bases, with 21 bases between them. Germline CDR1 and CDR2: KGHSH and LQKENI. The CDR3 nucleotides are TGTGCCAGCTCCCATACTGGCGGTCCCCCAGCCGAGCAGTACTTC. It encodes CASSHTGGPPAEQYF. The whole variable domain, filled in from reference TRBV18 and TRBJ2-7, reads NAGVMQNPRHLVRRRGQEARLRCSPMKGHSHVYWYRQLPEEGLKFMVYLQKENIIDESGMPKERFSAEFPKEGPSILRIQQVVRGDSAAYFCASSHTGGPPAEQYFGPGTRLTVT.

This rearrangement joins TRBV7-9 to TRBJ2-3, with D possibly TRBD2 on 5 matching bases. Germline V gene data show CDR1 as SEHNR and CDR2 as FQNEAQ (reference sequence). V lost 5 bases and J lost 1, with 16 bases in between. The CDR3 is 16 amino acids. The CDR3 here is CASSHSSSRGTDTQYF. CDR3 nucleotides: TGTGCCAGCAGCCATTCTAGCTCTAGGGGCACAGATACGCAGTATTTT.

DNA of the CDR3: TGTGCCAGCAGCTTAGTTGCGGGGGCAGATACGCAGTATTTT. As protein: CASSLVAGADTQYF. The gene calls are TRBV7-9 and TRBJ2-3; 7 positions agree with TRBD2. The CDR3 has 14 residues. Trimming at V came to 1 base and at J to 4 bases, leaving 2 bases not matched to a gene. Germline lookup yields CDR1 SEHNR and CDR2 FQNEAQ (reference sequence).

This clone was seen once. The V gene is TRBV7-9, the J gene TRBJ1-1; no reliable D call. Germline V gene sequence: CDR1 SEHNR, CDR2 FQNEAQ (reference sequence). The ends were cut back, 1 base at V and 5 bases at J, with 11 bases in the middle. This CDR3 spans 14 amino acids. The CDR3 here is CASSLVRERTEAFF. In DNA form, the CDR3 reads TGTGCCAGCAGCTTAGTAAGGGAACGGACTGAAGCTTTCTTT.

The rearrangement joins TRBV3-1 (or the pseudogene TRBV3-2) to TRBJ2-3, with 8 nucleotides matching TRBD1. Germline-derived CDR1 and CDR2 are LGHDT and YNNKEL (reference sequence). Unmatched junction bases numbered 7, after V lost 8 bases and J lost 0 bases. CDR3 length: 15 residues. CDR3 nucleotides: TGTGCCAGCGCCCGGGGACAGGTCAGCACAGATACGCAGTATTTT. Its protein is CASARGQVSTDTQYF.

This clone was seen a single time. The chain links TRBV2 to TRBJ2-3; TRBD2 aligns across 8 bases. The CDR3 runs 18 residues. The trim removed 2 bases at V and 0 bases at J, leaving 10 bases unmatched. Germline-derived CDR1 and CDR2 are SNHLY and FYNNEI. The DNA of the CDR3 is TGTGCCAGCAGTGAATCGGGACTAGGGGTACGAAGCACAGATACGCAGTATTTT. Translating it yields CASSESGLGVRSTDTQYF.

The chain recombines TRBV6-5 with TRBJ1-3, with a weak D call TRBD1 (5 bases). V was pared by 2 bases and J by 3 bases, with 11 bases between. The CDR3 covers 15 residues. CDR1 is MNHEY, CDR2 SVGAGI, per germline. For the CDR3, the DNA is TGTGCCAGCAGTTACGAGGGGTGGGGTGGAAACACCATATATTTT. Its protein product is CASSYEGWGGNTIYF.

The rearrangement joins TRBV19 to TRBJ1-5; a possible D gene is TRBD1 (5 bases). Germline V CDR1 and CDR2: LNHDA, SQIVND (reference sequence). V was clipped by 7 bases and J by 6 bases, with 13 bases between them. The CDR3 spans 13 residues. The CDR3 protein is CASTVDRIQPQHF. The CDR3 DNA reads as TGTGCCAGTACTGTCGACAGAATTCAGCCCCAGCATTTT.

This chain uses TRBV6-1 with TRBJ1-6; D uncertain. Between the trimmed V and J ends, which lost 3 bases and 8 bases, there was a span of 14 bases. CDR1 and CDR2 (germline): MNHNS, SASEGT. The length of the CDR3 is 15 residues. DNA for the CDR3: TGTGCCAGCAGTGAGAGGCAGGCGAGCGATTCACCCCTCCACTTT. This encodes CASSERQASDSPLHF.

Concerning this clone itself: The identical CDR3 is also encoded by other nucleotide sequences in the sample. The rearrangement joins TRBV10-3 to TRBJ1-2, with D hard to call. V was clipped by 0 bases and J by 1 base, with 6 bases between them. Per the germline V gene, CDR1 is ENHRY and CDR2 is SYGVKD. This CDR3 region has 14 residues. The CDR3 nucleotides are TGTGCCATCAGTGAGTCTGGCAGTAACTATGGCTACACCTTC. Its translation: CAISESGSNYGYTF.

CDR3 DNA: TGTGCCACCCCCATCTCGGGCCCGGGGACTGAAGCTTTCTTT. It translates to CATPISGPGTEAFF. The V gene is TRBV24-1, the J gene TRBJ1-1; no definite D call. CDR1 is KGHDR, CDR2 SFDVKD, per germline. The CDR3 length is 14 residues. The V end was cut by 9 bases, the J end by 5 bases, with 18 bases between.

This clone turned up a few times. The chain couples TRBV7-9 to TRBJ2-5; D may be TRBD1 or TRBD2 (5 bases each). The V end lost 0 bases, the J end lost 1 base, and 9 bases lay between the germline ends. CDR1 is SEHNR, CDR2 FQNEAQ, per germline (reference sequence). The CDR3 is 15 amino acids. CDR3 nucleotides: TGTGCCAGCAGCTTAGCGACGGGGCCCCAAGAGACCCAGTACTTC. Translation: CASSLATGPQETQYF.

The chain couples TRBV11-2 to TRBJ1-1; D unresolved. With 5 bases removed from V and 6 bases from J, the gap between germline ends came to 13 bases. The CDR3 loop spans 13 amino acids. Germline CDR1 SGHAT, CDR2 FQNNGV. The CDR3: CASSLRLPPEAFF. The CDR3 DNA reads TGTGCCAGCAGCCTTAGGCTGCCCCCTGAAGCTTTCTTT.

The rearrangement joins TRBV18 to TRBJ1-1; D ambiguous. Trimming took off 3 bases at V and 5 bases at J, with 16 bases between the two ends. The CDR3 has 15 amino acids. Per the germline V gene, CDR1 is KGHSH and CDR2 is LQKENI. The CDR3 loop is CASSPLLAGETEAFF. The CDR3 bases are TGTGCCAGCTCACCGCTCCTTGCCGGCGAGACTGAAGCTTTCTTT.

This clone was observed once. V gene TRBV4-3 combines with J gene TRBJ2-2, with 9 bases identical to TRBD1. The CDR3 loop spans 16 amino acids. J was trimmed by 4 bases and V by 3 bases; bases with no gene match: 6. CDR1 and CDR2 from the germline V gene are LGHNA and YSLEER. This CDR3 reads CASSHLQGAGTGELFF. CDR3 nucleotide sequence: TGCGCCAGCAGCCACCTACAGGGGGCGGGCACCGGGGAGCTGTTTTTT.

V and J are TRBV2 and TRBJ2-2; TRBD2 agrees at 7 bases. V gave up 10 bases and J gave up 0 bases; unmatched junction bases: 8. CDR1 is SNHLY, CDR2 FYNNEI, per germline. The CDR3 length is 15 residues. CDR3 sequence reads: CATRSLAANTGELFF. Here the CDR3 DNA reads TGTGCCACCAGGAGTCTAGCGGCGAACACCGGGGAGCTGTTTTTT.

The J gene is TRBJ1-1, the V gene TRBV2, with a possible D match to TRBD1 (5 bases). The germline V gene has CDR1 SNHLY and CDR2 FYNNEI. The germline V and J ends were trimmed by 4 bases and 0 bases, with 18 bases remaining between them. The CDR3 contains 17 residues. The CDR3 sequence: CASSAGNRGRLNTEAFF. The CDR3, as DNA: TGTGCCAGCAGTGCCGGAAACCGGGGACGGCTGAACACTGAAGCTTTCTTT.

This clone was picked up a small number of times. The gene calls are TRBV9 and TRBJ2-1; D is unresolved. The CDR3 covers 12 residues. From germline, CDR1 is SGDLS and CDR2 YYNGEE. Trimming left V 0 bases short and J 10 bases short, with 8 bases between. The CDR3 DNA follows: TGTGCCAGCAGCGTAGAGGAGTGGGAGCAGTTCTTC. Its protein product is CASSVEEWEQFF. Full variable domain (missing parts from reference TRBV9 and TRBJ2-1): DSGVTQTPKHLITATGQRVTLRCSPRSGDLSVYWYQQSLDQGLQFLIQYYNGEERAKGNILERFSAQQFPDLHSELNLSSLELGDSALYFCASSVEEWEQFFGPGTRLTVL.

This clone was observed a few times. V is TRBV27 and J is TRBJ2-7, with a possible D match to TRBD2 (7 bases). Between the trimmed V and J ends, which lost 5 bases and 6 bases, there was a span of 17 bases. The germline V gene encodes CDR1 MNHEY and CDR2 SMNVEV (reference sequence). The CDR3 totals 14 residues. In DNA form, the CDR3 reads TGTGCCAGCAGTGCCTCTGTCGGGGGGCGCGAGCAGTACTTC. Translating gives CASSASVGGREQYF.

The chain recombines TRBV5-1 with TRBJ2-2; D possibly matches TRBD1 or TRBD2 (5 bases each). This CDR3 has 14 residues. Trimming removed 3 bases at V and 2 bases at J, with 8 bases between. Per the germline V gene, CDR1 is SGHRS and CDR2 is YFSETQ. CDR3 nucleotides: TGCGCCAGCAGCTCGGGGCCTAACACCGGGGAGCTGTTTTTT. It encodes CASSSGPNTGELFF.

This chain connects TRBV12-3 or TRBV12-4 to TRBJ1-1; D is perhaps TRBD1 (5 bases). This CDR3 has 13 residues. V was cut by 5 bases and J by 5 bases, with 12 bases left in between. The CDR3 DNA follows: TGTGCCAGCAGTCCCCTCGGGGGAACTGAAGCTTTCTTT. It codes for CASSPLGGTEAFF.

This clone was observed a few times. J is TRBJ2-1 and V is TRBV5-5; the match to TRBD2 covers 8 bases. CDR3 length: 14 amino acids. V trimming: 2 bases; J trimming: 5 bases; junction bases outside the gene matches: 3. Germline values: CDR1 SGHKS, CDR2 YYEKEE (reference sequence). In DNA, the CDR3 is TGTGCCAGCAGCTTTCTAGCGGGTCACAATGAGCAGTTCTTC. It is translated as CASSFLAGHNEQFF.